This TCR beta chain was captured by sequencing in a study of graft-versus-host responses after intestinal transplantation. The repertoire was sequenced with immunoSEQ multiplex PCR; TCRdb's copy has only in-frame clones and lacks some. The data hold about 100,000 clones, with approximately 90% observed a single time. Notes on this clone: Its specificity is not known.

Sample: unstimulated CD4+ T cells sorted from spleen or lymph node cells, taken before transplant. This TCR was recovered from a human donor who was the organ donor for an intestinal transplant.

CDR3 sequence reads: CASSLDYGAAANTIYF. In DNA, the CDR3 is TGTGCCAGCAGCTTAGATTACGGGGCAGCGGCAAACACCATATATTTT. The chain recombines TRBV11-2 with TRBJ1-3; the D gene is possibly TRBD1 (5 bases). The CDR3 length is 16 residues. Deletions cut 0 bases from V and 6 bases from J, with 15 bases between. Germline V gene lookup returns CDR1 SGHAT and CDR2 FQNNGV.